This T cell receptor (beta chain) came from a study of blood T cells in healthy people across ages. Notes on this clonotype: Its specificity is unknown.

Germline V gene data show CDR1 as SGHTA and CDR2 as FQGNSA. The length of the CDR3 is 16 residues. The ends lost 5 bases at V and 3 bases at J; junction bases unmatched: 11. Findings and caveats of the study: Naive T cell percentage strongly correlated with TCR beta diversity. Among long-lived donors, naive CD4+ cells were more numerous and diversity higher than in aged donors.

Primers used in a second PCR of about 7 to 12 cycles were a sample-barcoded 5' primer and a J-beta primer mix. Each single sample gave us at least 3 million CDR3-containing paired-end reads. TCRdb re-analysed the 5' RACE reads in MiXCR, keeping a single row per CDR3 protein. The table records roughly 730,000 distinct CDR3 sequences, roughly three fifths of them present only once. At least 5.5 micrograms of total RNA were extracted per sample. The TCR was taken from a middle-aged man in good health. The V gene is TRBV7-2, the J gene TRBJ1-1; 8 positions agree with TRBD1. The sample taken for sequencing was blood. CDR3 protein: CASSETGDLWDTEAFF. CDR3 in DNA: TGTGCCAGCAGCGAGACAGGGGATCTTTGGGACACTGAAGCTTTCTTT.